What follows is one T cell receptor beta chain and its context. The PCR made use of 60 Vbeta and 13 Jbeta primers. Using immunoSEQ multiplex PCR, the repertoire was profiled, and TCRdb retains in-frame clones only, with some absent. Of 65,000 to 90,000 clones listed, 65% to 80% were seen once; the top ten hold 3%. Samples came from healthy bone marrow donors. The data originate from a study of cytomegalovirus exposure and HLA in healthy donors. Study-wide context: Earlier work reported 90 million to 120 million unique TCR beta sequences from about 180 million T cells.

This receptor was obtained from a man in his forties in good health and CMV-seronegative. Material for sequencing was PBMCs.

In DNA, the CDR3 is TGTGCCAGTAGGCGAGCGGGTGGGCAGGTGTTGACTGAAGCTTTCTTT. Its translation is CASRRAGGQVLTEAFF. This chain connects TRBV19 to TRBJ1-1; D is unclear. The V end lost 6 bases, the J end lost 5 bases, and 22 bases lay between the germline ends. The CDR3 covers 16 residues. Germline CDR1 is LNHDA and CDR2 is SQIVND (reference sequence).